Here is one TCR beta chain with its context. This sample was taken from a study of technical replicates of blood from a handful of donors. Profiled with immunoSEQ multiplex PCR; TCRdb holds only in-frame clones, not every one. The data contain approximately 29,000 clones, over 85% of them singletons. This CDR3 has 14 residues. The ends were cut back, 5 bases at V and 8 bases at J, with 13 bases in the middle. CDR1 is SEHNR, CDR2 FQNEAQ, per germline (reference sequence). The gene calls are TRBV7-9 and TRBJ1-6; D may be TRBD1 (6 bases). The sequenced sample was PBMCs. The TCR sequence derives from a human donor in good health. Some clones in this sample may be carry-over from other donors' samples. The CDR3 coding sequence is TGTGCCAGCAGCAAACAGGGAGAGGATTCACCCCTCCACTTT. This gives the protein CASSKQGEDSPLHF.